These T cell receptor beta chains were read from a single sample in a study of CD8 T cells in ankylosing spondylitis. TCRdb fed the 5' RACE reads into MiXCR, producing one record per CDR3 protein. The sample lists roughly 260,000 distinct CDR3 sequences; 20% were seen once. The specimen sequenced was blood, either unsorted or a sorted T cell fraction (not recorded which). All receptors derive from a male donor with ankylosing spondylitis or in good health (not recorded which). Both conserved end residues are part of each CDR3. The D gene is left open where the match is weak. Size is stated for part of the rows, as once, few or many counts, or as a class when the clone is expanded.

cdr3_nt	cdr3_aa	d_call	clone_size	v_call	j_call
TGTGCCAGCAGGAGGGGTAAAGAGACCCAGTACTTC	CASRRGKETQYF	-	-	TRBV12-3/TRBV12-4	TRBJ2-5
TGTGCCAGCAGTTCGGCCACGGATACGCAGTATTTT	CASSSATDTQYF	-	-	TRBV6-5	TRBJ2-3
TGCGCCAGCAGCCCAAATTCGTACCAAGAGACCCAGTACTTC	CASSPNSYQETQYF	-	-	TRBV4-1	TRBJ2-5
TGTGCCAGCAGCCGGGACAGGGGCCACACAGATACGCAGTATTTT	CASSRDRGHTDTQYF	TRBD1	few	TRBV7-8	TRBJ2-3
TGTGCCAGCAGTCCCGATTTTTTTAGCCATTCACCCCTCCACTTT	CASSPDFFSHSPLHF	-	many	TRBV6-1	TRBJ1-6
TGTGCCAGCAGCTTACTCGGGCAGGGGCCCGGCTCTGGAAACACCATATATTTT	CASSLLGQGPGSGNTIYF	-	many	TRBV11-2	TRBJ1-3
TGCAGTGCTAGTCGAGCGGGGGGGTCAAAAAACATTCAGTACTTC	CSASRAGGSKNIQYF	TRBD2	few	TRBV20-1	TRBJ2-4
TGTGCCAGCAGAACCGGCGGGGGACGCACAGATACGCAGTATTTT	CASRTGGGRTDTQYF	TRBD2	-	TRBV6-1	TRBJ2-3
TGTGCCAGCAGTTTGGGCGTTACAGAGGGGACCGGGGAGCTGTTTTTT	CASSLGVTEGTGELFF	-	few	TRBV12-3/TRBV12-4	TRBJ2-2
TGCGCCAGCAGCTTGGGACTAGCGGGACATGAGACCCAGTACTTC	CASSLGLAGHETQYF	TRBD2	-	TRBV5-1	TRBJ2-5
TGTGCCAGCAGGCGTTATATAGGGCCTAGCACAGATACGCAGTATTTT	CASRRYIGPSTDTQYF	-	few	TRBV27	TRBJ2-3
TGCGCCAGCAGCGGTACCGGGAGGGCTGGGGCCAACGTCCTGACTTTC	CASSGTGRAGANVLTF	TRBD2	-	TRBV5-1	TRBJ2-6
TGTGCCAACAGCTCGGGGGTCTCCTACAATGAGCAGTTCTTC	CANSSGVSYNEQFF	-	-	TRBV7-9	TRBJ2-1
TGTGCCAGCTCACCACCGGGCAGGAGCTCCTACAATGAGCAGTTCTTC	CASSPPGRSSYNEQFF	-	-	TRBV18	TRBJ2-1
TGTGCCAGCAGGCGACAGGGGGCCCCCGGGGAGCTGTTTTTT	CASRRQGAPGELFF	TRBD1	-	TRBV27	TRBJ2-2
TGTGCCAGCAGTGAAGAAAGCGGGGTCACAGATACGCAGTATTTT	CASSEESGVTDTQYF	TRBD2	-	TRBV6-1	TRBJ2-3
TGTGCCAGCAGTTTTAAGACGGCGAGCTCCTACAATGAGCAGTTCTTC	CASSFKTASSYNEQFF	-	-	TRBV12-3/TRBV12-4	TRBJ2-1
TGTGCCAGCAGCTTAGGGAGGACAGTAGATCAGCCCCAGCATTTT	CASSLGRTVDQPQHF	-	-	TRBV7-8	TRBJ1-5
TGTGCCACCAGCAGAGCGGCCAGTTCCTATGGCTACACCTTC	CATSRAASSYGYTF	-	-	TRBV15	TRBJ1-2
TGTGCCAGCAGCGAAGGTGACAGGGAGAAATCAGATACGCAGTATTTT	CASSEGDREKSDTQYF	-	-	TRBV21-1	TRBJ2-3
TGCGCCAGCAGCCGTCTAAGAGGCGGCGACAATGAGCAGTTCTTC	CASSRLRGGDNEQFF	-	few	TRBV5-1	TRBJ2-1
TGTGCCAGCAGCCGACCCCAAGAGACCCAGTACTTC	CASSRPQETQYF	-	few	TRBV11-2	TRBJ2-5
TGTGCCAGCAGCCCAGGGACAGGATGGTCCACCGGGGAGCTGTTTTTT	CASSPGTGWSTGELFF	TRBD1	many	TRBV5-4	TRBJ2-2
TGCGCCAGCAGCTTGAATCCCGGGGGGCCAAACTACCAAGAGACCCAGTACTTC	CASSLNPGGPNYQETQYF	-	few	TRBV5-1	TRBJ2-5
TGCGCCAGCAGCTTAAACAGGGTCGGGGAGACCCAGTACTTC	CASSLNRVGETQYF	-	few	TRBV5-1	TRBJ2-5
TGCAGCGCTAGTCAGGGGACGGCTAACTATGGCTACACCTTC	CSASQGTANYGYTF	-	many	TRBV20-1	TRBJ1-2